This is a list of T cell receptor beta chains from one sample in a study of T-cell reconstitution after alpha-beta-depleted transplantation in children. From the PCR reads, TCRdb called clonotypes with MiXCR, one entry per CDR3 protein. This sample has around 450,000 distinct CDR3 sequences; under 20% occur once, and the top ten carry just under 30%. The sample here was PBMCs, mostly from graft donor cells, taken 360 days after TCRalphabeta/CD19-depleted stem cell transplant. All receptors come from a boy younger than two who had a stem cell transplant for Wiskott-Aldrich syndrome, so the T cells may come from the graft donor. CDR3s include the opening cysteine and the closing phenylalanine or tryptophan. Each record gives: CDR3 length, D gene, clone size, J gene, V gene, CDR3 DNA, CDR3 protein. D genes are given only for firm matches. Clone size is not always given. Where it is, it says once, few, many or a class for expanded clones.

12	.	.	TRBJ2-7	TRBV3-1	TGTGCCAGCAGCGCTTCCAGGGGCGAGCAGTACTTC	CASSASRGEQYF
14	TRBD2	few	TRBJ2-7	TRBV9	TGTGCCAGCAGCGTAGCCGGGACTAGCGGGAGTCAGTACTTC	CASSVAGTSGSQYF
14	.	.	TRBJ1-5	TRBV20-1	TGCAGTGCTATTTCCGGAAGGAGCAATCAGCCCCAGCATTTT	CSAISGRSNQPQHF
16	TRBD1	.	TRBJ2-4	TRBV18	TGTGCCAGCTCACAAAGAACGGACAGGAGGCAGAACATTCAGTACTTC	CASSQRTDRRQNIQYF
13	.	.	TRBJ2-4	TRBV10-3	TGTGCCATCAGTGACAGTCAGGGAGACATTCAGTACTTC	CAISDSQGDIQYF
15	.	.	TRBJ2-7	TRBV4-1	TGCGCCAGCAGCCAAGATGGGGGGCTTCTCTACGAGCAGTACTTC	CASSQDGGLLYEQYF
13	TRBD2	.	TRBJ2-7	TRBV11-2	TGTGCCAGCAGAGCGGGGGCCCCCTACGAGCAGTACTTC	CASRAGAPYEQYF
17	TRBD1	.	TRBJ2-7	TRBV10-3	TGTGCCATCAGTGCCCTATTAGGGACAGGGTCCACCTACGAGCAGTACTTC	CAISALLGTGSTYEQYF
16	.	few	TRBJ1-2	TRBV5-1	TGCGCCAGCAGCTTGGCCAGTGTGGGAGTATCTAGCGGCTACACCTTC	CASSLASVGVSSGYTF
12	.	few	TRBJ2-3	TRBV20-1	TGCAGTGCTAGAGTCCCGGGAGATACGCAGTATTTT	CSARVPGDTQYF
17	TRBD2	.	TRBJ2-1	TRBV9	TGTGCCAGCAGCGTCCGTCGGACTAGCGGGATTTACAATGAGCAGTTCTTC	CASSVRRTSGIYNEQFF
17	TRBD1	.	TRBJ2-1	TRBV5-1	TGCGCCAGCAGCTTGGGTTTTGGGACAGGGGGATACAATGAGCAGTTCTTC	CASSLGFGTGGYNEQFF
18	TRBD1	few	TRBJ2-7	TRBV4-1	TGCGCCAGCAGCCAAGTGAGGGCCGACGGACAGGTTACCTACGAGCAGTACTTC	CASSQVRADGQVTYEQYF
16	.	many	TRBJ2-1	TRBV12-3/TRBV12-4	TGTGCCAGCAGTTTATCCGGGAGTAGGCGCTACAATGAGCAGTTCTTC	CASSLSGSRRYNEQFF
16	TRBD2	few	TRBJ2-5	TRBV7-9	TGTGCCAGCAGCTTAAAGCGGGGGGCCCTCCAAGAGACCCAGTACTTC	CASSLKRGALQETQYF
13	TRBD1	.	TRBJ2-5	TRBV3-1	TGTGCCAGCAGCCTACAGGGGGATGAGACCCAGTACTTC	CASSLQGDETQYF
17	TRBD1	.	TRBJ1-5	TRBV4-1	TGCGCCAGCAGCCTCCAGACAGGGCAAATTAGCAATCAGCCCCAGCATTTT	CASSLQTGQISNQPQHF
16	TRBD2	.	TRBJ2-3	TRBV20-1	TGCAGTGCAACGGGACTAGCGGGAGGTAAAACAGATACGCAGTATTTT	CSATGLAGGKTDTQYF
16	.	.	TRBJ2-2	TRBV9	TGTGCCAGCAGCGGTGGGACTCACACGAACACCGGGGAGCTGTTTTTT	CASSGGTHTNTGELFF
15	TRBD2	few	TRBJ2-1	TRBV10-3	TGTGCCATCAGTGAGTCGTGGGCTAGCGGAGGACCCGGGTTCTTC	CAISESWASGGPGFF
12	.	few	TRBJ2-1	TRBV29-1	TGCAGCGTTGACTGGGTAGGGAATGAGCAGTTCTTC	CSVDWVGNEQFF
15	TRBD1	few	TRBJ2-3	TRBV2	TGTGCCAGCAGTGGCCGCAGGGGGTCCACAGATACGCAGTATTTT	CASSGRRGSTDTQYF
16	.	.	TRBJ2-2	TRBV5-1	TGCGCCAGCAGCTCCATTAGACAGGCGAACACCGGGGAGCTGTTTTTT	CASSSIRQANTGELFF
17	TRBD2	.	TRBJ2-7	TRBV4-2	TGTGCCAGCAGCCAAACCCGGAATAGCGGGGGGGCCTACGAGCAGTACTTC	CASSQTRNSGGAYEQYF
14	.	few	TRBJ2-7	TRBV27	TGTGCCAGCAGGGGGGCGACAGGAGACTACGAGCAGTACTTC	CASRGATGDYEQYF
16	.	few	TRBJ2-3	TRBV3-1	TGTGCCAGCAGCCTCAGAACAGGGCTGTGGACAGATACGCAGTATTTT	CASSLRTGLWTDTQYF
15	TRBD2	few	TRBJ2-1	TRBV10-1	TGCGCCAGCAGTGAGCAGGCTAGCGGGAGAAATGAGCAGTTCTTC	CASSEQASGRNEQFF
16	TRBD2	.	TRBJ2-2	TRBV28	TGTGCCAGCAGGCAGACTAGCGGGCCGAACACCGGGGAGCTGTTTTTT	CASRQTSGPNTGELFF
16	TRBD1	.	TRBJ1-2	TRBV5-1	TGCGCCAGCAGCTTGGGAGCAGGGGGCGAAATCTATGGCTACACCTTC	CASSLGAGGEIYGYTF
14	.	.	TRBJ2-2	TRBV2	TGTGCCAGCAGTGTTCTCGGGGTCGCCGGGGAGCTGTTTTTT	CASSVLGVAGELFF
15	.	few	TRBJ2-3	TRBV13	TGTGCCAGCAGCCACAACCCCGGGACGAGGTTGACGCAGTATTTT	CASSHNPGTRLTQYF
13	TRBD1	.	TRBJ2-7	TRBV7-9	TGTGCCAGCAGCTGGACAGGGGAGAACGAGCAGTACTTC	CASSWTGENEQYF
13	.	.	TRBJ1-1	TRBV5-5	TGTGCCAGCAACTTCGACCGATTCACTGAAGCTTTCTTT	CASNFDRFTEAFF
18	TRBD1	few	TRBJ2-5	TRBV3-1	TGTGCCAGCAGCCTAAGAGGGGGGACAGGGAGAATCCAAGAGACCCAGTACTTC	CASSLRGGTGRIQETQYF
13	.	few	TRBJ2-7	TRBV10-3	TGTGCCATCAGTGGCCGGGGGGCGGAAGAGCAGTACTTC	CAISGRGAEEQYF
18	.	.	TRBJ2-4	TRBV4-3	TGCGCCAGCAGCCAAGATCAGTGGGGTTTTCTAGCCAAAAACATTCAGTACTTC	CASSQDQWGFLAKNIQYF
14	.	.	TRBJ2-5	TRBV12-5	TGTGCTAGTGGTTTGTGGGGGTTCCAAGAGACCCAGTACTTC	CASGLWGFQETQYF
14	.	few	TRBJ2-2	TRBV7-9	TGTGCCAGCAGACTCGGGGGCGACACCGGGGAGCTGTTTTTT	CASRLGGDTGELFF
13	TRBD1	.	TRBJ1-4	TRBV10-3	TGTGCCGTTCAGGGGGCGCCTAATGAAAAACTGTTTTTT	CAVQGAPNEKLFF
17	TRBD2	.	TRBJ2-3	TRBV2	TGTGCCAGCAGTGAAGCTGTAGCGGGAGCGAGCACAGATACGCAGTATTTT	CASSEAVAGASTDTQYF
16	.	.	TRBJ2-1	TRBV12-3/TRBV12-4	TGTGCCAGCAGTTTTAAGGCTCTCAGCTCCTACAATGAGCAGTTCTTC	CASSFKALSSYNEQFF
13	TRBD2	.	TRBJ2-2	TRBV5-1	TGCGCCAGCGGTAGCGGGATTATCGGGGAGCTGTTTTTT	CASGSGIIGELFF
14	.	many	TRBJ2-1	TRBV24-1	TGTGCCACCTGGGCGAAGGAGGGACACAATGAGCAGTTCTTC	CATWAKEGHNEQFF
17	.	few	TRBJ2-2	TRBV6-5	TGTGCCAGCAGTTACGGTCGGGGGGCGATCCCCACCGGGGAGCTGTTTTTT	CASSYGRGAIPTGELFF
15	TRBD2	few	TRBJ2-2	TRBV6-1	TGTGCCACCGCCGGCCGGGGGGGCGGCGGCGGGGAGCTGTTTTTT	CATAGRGGGGGELFF
16	.	.	TRBJ2-2	TRBV12-3/TRBV12-4	TGTGCCAGCCAGGATACACTCCGATCTTACACCGGGGAGCTGTTTTTT	CASQDTLRSYTGELFF
16	.	.	TRBJ1-5	TRBV15	TGTGCCACCAGCAGAGATCTTTCACAGGGTAATCAGCCCCAGCATTTT	CATSRDLSQGNQPQHF
15	.	few	TRBJ2-5	TRBV5-1	TGCGCCAGCAGCTTGGCCTTTGGACAGCAAGAGACCCAGTACTTC	CASSLAFGQQETQYF
15	.	few	TRBJ1-5	TRBV12-3/TRBV12-4	TGTGCCAGCAGTCCCCGGCCAAATTGGGATCAGCCCCAGCATTTT	CASSPRPNWDQPQHF
17	TRBD1	few	TRBJ2-2	TRBV10-3	TGTGCCATCAGTGAAAGGAACAGGGGATCGAACACCGGGGAGCTGTTTTTT	CAISERNRGSNTGELFF
18	.	.	TRBJ2-1	TRBV20-1	TGCAGTGCTAGGGTTCCTCCCCAGGCGAGCGGATCCTACAATGAGCAGTTCTTC	CSARVPPQASGSYNEQFF
13	.	.	TRBJ2-1	TRBV15	TGTGCCACCAGCCGCTGGTCGTACAATGAGCAGTTCTTC	CATSRWSYNEQFF
14	.	.	TRBJ2-2	TRBV11-2	TGTGCCAGCAGCACAGGTTTGAACACCGGGGGGCTGTTTTTT	CASSTGLNTGGLFF
14	TRBD1	few	TRBJ2-7	TRBV6-1	TGTGCCAGCAGTCGGGGACAGGTAGCCTACGAGCAGTACTTC	CASSRGQVAYEQYF